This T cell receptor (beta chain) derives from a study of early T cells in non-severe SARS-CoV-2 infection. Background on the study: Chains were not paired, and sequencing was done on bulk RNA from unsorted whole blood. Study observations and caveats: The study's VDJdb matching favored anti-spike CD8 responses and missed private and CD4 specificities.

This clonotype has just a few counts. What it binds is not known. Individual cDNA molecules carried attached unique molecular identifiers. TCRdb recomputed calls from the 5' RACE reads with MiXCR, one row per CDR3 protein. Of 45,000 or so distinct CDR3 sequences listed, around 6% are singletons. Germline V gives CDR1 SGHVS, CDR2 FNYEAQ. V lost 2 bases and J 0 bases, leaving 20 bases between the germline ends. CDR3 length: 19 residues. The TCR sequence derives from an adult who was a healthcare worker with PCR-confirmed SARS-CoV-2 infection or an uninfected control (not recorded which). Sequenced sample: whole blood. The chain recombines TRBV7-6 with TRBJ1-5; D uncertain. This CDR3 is CASSLNAHSPILSNQPQHF. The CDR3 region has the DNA TGTGCCAGCAGCTTAAACGCCCATAGCCCGATACTTAGCAATCAGCCCCAGCATTTT. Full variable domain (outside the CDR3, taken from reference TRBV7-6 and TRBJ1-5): GAGVSQSPRYKVTKRGQDVALRCDPISGHVSLYWYRQALGQGPEFLTYFNYEAQQDKSGLPNDRFSAERPEGSISTLTIQRTEQRDSAMYRCASSLNAHSPILSNQPQHFGDGTRLSIL.